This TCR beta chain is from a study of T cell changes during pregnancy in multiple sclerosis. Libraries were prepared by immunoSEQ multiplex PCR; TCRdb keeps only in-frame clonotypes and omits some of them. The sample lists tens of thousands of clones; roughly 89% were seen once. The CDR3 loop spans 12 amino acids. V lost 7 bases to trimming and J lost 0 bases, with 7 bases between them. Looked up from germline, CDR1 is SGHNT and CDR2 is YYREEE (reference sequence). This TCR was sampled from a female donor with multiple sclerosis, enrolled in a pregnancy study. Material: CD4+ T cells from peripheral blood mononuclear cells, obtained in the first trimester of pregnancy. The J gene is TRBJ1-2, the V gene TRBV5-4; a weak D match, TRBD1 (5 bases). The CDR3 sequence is CASGDSNYGYTF. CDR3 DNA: TGTGCCAGCGGGGACTCTAACTATGGCTACACCTTC.